The 18 T cell receptor beta chains presented below share a single source sample, sequenced in a study of blood T cell repertoires in COVID-19. Some clones are missing from TCRdb's copy, which holds only in-frame ones; the method was immunoSEQ multiplex PCR. Here the sample spans more than 200,000 clones, just over 85% being singletons. Sequencing was performed on peripheral blood. The receptors originated from a man at least 80 years old with acute or convalescent COVID-19.

The chain has TRBV19 and TRBJ2-3, with 9 bases fitting TRBD2. The CDR3 covers 15 residues. In germline, CDR1 is LNHDA, CDR2 SQIVND (reference sequence). Unmatched junction bases numbered 6, after V lost 4 bases and J lost 4 bases. CDR3 DNA sequence: TGTGCCAGTAGTAATGTAGCGGGAGCCCCAGATACGCAGTATTTT. It yields the protein CASSNVAGAPDTQYF.

This chain links TRBV12-5 with TRBJ1-3; TRBD1 matches at 7 bases. This CDR3 contains 14 residues. Looked up from germline, CDR1 is LGHNT and CDR2 is FRNRAP. The J segment lost 2 bases and the V segment lost 6 bases, leaving 4 bases of the junction unmatched. The CDR3 loop is CASGRGQPGNTIYF. In nucleotides, the CDR3 is TGTGCTAGTGGACGGGGACAGCCTGGAAACACCATATATTTT.

The chain employs TRBV2 and TRBJ1-5; D uncertain. Per germline, CDR1 SNHLY and CDR2 FYNNEI. Trimming shortened V by 6 bases and J by 1 base, and 10 bases separated the two germline ends. This CDR3 spans 14 amino acids. The CDR3 is CASSLSVSNQPQHF. The CDR3 DNA reads as TGTGCCAGCAGCTTGAGTGTAAGCAATCAGCCCCAGCATTTT.

This chain joins TRBV6-5 and TRBJ2-2; unclear D gene. Between the trimmed V and J ends, which lost 8 bases and 0 bases, there was a span of 10 bases. Germline V gene lookup returns CDR1 MNHEY and CDR2 SVGAGI. CDR3 length: 14 amino acids. CDR3 amino acids: CASRRLANTGELFF. The CDR3 region has the DNA TGTGCCAGCCGGCGGCTCGCGAACACCGGGGAGCTGTTTTTT.

V gene TRBV5-4 combines with J gene TRBJ2-2, with 7 positions matching TRBD1. Trimming cost V 4 bases and J 1 base; bases outside gene matches: 7. CDR3 length: 16 amino acids. Germline V gene sequence: CDR1 SGHNT, CDR2 YYREEE (reference sequence). The CDR3 DNA sequence: TGTGCCAGCAGCCCCAGGTGGACAGGGAACACCGGGGAGCTGTTTTTT. Protein sequence: CASSPRWTGNTGELFF. Full variable domain (rest looked up from reference TRBV5-4 and TRBJ2-2): ETGVTQSPTHLIKTRGQQVTLRCSSQSGHNTVSWYQQALGQGPQFIFQYYREEENGRGNFPPRFSGLQFPNYSSELNVNALELDDSALYLCASSPRWTGNTGELFFGEGSRLTVL.

The J gene is TRBJ2-4, the V gene TRBV25-1, with D possibly TRBD2 on 5 matching bases. V was shortened by 2 bases and J by 0 bases, with 11 bases between the two germline ends. The germline V gene encodes CDR1 MGHDK and CDR2 SYGVNS. This CDR3 is built from 16 residues. The CDR3 region is CASSEGGAGAKNIQYF. The CDR3 coding sequence is TGTGCCAGCAGTGAAGGAGGCGCTGGAGCCAAAAACATTCAGTACTTC.

A single count supports this clone. V and J are TRBV28 and TRBJ2-5; D unclear. CDR3 length: 13 residues. V lost 2 bases and J lost 4, with 8 bases in between. Germline V gives CDR1 MDHEN, CDR2 SYDVKM. The CDR3 loop reads CASSLRPGETQYF. The CDR3 coding sequence is TGTGCCAGCAGTTTACGCCCAGGAGAGACCCAGTACTTC. The full variable domain, its missing parts supplied by reference TRBV28 and TRBJ2-5, is DVKVTQSSRYLVKRTGEKVFLECVQDMDHENMFWYRQDPGLGLRLIYFSYDVKMKEKGDIPEGYSVSREKKERFSLILESASTNQTSMYLCASSLRPGETQYFGPGTRLLVL.

The chain couples TRBV27 to TRBJ2-3, with TRBD1 identical over 7 bases. V gave up 6 bases and J gave up 0 bases; unmatched junction bases: 6. From germline, CDR1 is MNHEY and CDR2 SMNVEV (reference sequence). This CDR3 comprises 15 residues. CDR3 DNA sequence: TGTGCCAGCAGACGAGCAGGGGGAAGCACAGATACGCAGTATTTT. This codes for CASRRAGGSTDTQYF.

The V and J genes are TRBV7-8 and TRBJ2-7; 9 bases map to TRBD1. The CDR3 loop spans 17 amino acids. The ends lost 5 bases at V and 0 bases at J; junction bases unmatched: 11. Germline V gene data show CDR1 as SGHVS and CDR2 as FQNEAQ. The CDR3 region has the DNA TGTGCCAGCAGCCCGAGGCCGGACAGGGGACCCTCCTACGAGCAGTACTTC. It translates to CASSPRPDRGPSYEQYF.

The rearrangement links TRBV7-2 to TRBJ1-6, with 8 bases lining up with TRBD1. The CDR3 length is 15 residues. The V and J ends lost 5 bases and 6 bases, in that order; junction bases with no gene match: 6. Germline CDR1 is SGHTA and CDR2 is FQGNSA. The CDR3 protein is CASSPRQGSNSPLHF. The CDR3 DNA reads TGTGCCAGCAGCCCCAGACAGGGGAGTAATTCACCCCTCCACTTT.

The chain joins TRBV29-1 to TRBJ1-4; D may be TRBD1 (5 bases). V dropped 6 bases and J dropped 5 bases, with 13 bases sitting between them. Germline V CDR1 and CDR2: SQVTM, ANQGSEA. The CDR3 totals 13 residues. CDR3: CSVPGLRNEKLFF. CDR3 DNA: TGCAGCGTCCCGGGACTGAGAAATGAAAAACTGTTTTTT.

The rearrangement uses TRBV19 and TRBJ1-1, with no clear D. The CDR3 has 15 amino acids. V gave up 6 bases and J gave up 5 bases, with 19 bases separating them. Germline V gene lookup returns CDR1 LNHDA and CDR2 SQIVND (reference sequence). CDR3 nucleotides: TGTGCCAGTAGCTCCTATACTAGGAGTGGGACTGAAGCTTTCTTT. Amino acids: CASSSYTRSGTEAFF. The full variable domain, rest sourced from reference TRBV19 and TRBJ1-1, is DGGITQSPKYLFRKEGQNVTLSCEQNLNHDAMYWYRQDPGQGLRLIYYSQIVNDFQKGDIAEGYSVSREKKESFPLTVTSAQKNPTAFYLCASSSYTRSGTEAFFGQGTRLTVV.

CDR3 coding DNA: TGTGCCAGCAGCCCACGAGCGGATTACCAAGAGACCCAGTACTTC. Protein: CASSPRADYQETQYF. The genes are TRBV7-9 and TRBJ2-5, with a tentative D call TRBD2 (5 bases). Germline CDR1 SEHNR, CDR2 FQNEAQ (reference sequence). Deletions cut 5 bases from V and 0 bases from J, with 13 bases between. The CDR3 is 15 amino acids.

The V gene is TRBV4-1, the J gene TRBJ1-3; no clear D. The V gene lost 0 bases and the J gene lost 7 bases, with 10 bases spanning the gap. Germline values: CDR1 MGHRA, CDR2 YSYEKL. The CDR3 contains 14 residues. Written as DNA, the CDR3 is TGCGCCAGCAGCCAAGACCGACCCGGGAACACCATATATTTT. Its protein product is CASSQDRPGNTIYF.

The V gene is TRBV29-1, the J gene TRBJ2-3; TRBD2 aligns across 10 bases. CDR1 SQVTM and CDR2 ANQGSEA come from the germline V gene. V lost 3 bases to trimming and J lost 3 bases; unmatched junction nucleotides: 3. The CDR3 contains 14 residues. Here the CDR3 DNA reads TGCAGCGTTGAGGCTAGCGGGAGAACAGATACGCAGTATTTT. Protein product: CSVEASGRTDTQYF.

The chain has TRBV19 and TRBJ2-6; the D is unclear. V was shortened by 3 bases and J by 0 bases, with 6 bases between the two germline ends. This CDR3 region has 15 residues. Germline lookup yields CDR1 LNHDA and CDR2 SQIVND (reference sequence). The CDR3 reads CASSITRSGANVLTF. The CDR3 DNA reads as TGTGCCAGTAGTATTACTCGCTCTGGGGCCAACGTCCTGACTTTC.

V gene TRBV4-1 combines with J gene TRBJ1-6; 7 bases are shared with TRBD1. This CDR3 region has 16 residues. The germline V gene has CDR1 MGHRA and CDR2 YSYEKL. V was clipped by 1 base and J by 7 bases; unmatched bases: 7. CDR3 residues: CASSQGWGTANSPLHF. CDR3 in DNA: TGCGCCAGCAGCCAAGGTTGGGGGACAGCAAATTCACCCCTCCACTTT.

This chain links TRBV27 with TRBJ1-3; D not certain. Trimming shortened V by 5 bases and J by 4 bases, and 15 bases separated the two germline ends. The CDR3 consists of 15 residues. CDR1 MNHEY and CDR2 SMNVEV come from the germline V gene (reference sequence). The CDR3 region has the DNA TGTGCCAGCAGTCCCGCCCCCCCGGAGGGAAACACCATATATTTT. Protein sequence: CASSPAPPEGNTIYF.